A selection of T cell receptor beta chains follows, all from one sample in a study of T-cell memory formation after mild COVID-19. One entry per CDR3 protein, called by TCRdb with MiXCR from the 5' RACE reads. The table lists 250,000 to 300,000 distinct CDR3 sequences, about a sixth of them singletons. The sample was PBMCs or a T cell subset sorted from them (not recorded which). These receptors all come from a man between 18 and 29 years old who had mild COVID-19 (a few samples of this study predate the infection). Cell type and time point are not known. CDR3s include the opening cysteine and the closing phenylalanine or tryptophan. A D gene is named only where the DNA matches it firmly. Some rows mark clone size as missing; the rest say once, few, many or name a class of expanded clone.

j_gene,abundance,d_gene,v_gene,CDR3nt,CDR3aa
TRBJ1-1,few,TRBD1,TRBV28,TGTGCCAGCCGCAGGGGGCTGGGAACTGAAGCTTTCTTT,CASRRGLGTEAFF
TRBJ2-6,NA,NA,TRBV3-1,TGTGCCAGCAGCCCCTTCTCTGGGGCCAACGTCCTGACTTTC,CASSPFSGANVLTF
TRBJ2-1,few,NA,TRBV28,TGTGCCAGTGGCGCCAATGAGCAGTTCTTC,CASGANEQFF
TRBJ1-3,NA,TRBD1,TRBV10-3,TGTGCCATCAGCTCCGGGACAGCTGGAAACACCATATATTTT,CAISSGTAGNTIYF
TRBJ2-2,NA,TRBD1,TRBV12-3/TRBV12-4,TGTGCCAGCAGGCCCGGGACAGGGGGGATCGGGGAGCTGTTTTTT,CASRPGTGGIGELFF
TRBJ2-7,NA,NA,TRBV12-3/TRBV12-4,TGTGCCAGCAGGTTGGGTGACTTCGACTCCTACGAGCAGTACTTC,CASRLGDFDSYEQYF
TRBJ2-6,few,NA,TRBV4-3,TGCGCCAGCAGCCAAGATATGGGCTCTGGGGCCAACGTCCTGACTTTC,CASSQDMGSGANVLTF
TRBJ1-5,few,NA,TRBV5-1,TGCGCCAGCAGCGAGACAGGTCGGGGTCAGCCCCAGCATTTT,CASSETGRGQPQHF
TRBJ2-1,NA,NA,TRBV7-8,TGTGCCAGCAGCTTCTTTACGGGGAATGAGCAGTTCTTC,CASSFFTGNEQFF
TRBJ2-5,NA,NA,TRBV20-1,TGCAGTGCTAGAAGACTGGACGTGGGAACGAAGACCCAGTACTTC,CSARRLDVGTKTQYF
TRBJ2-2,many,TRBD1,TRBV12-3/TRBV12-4,TGTGCCAGCAGTCCCCGGGACAGGGGGCTCTCCTCCGCGAACACCGGGGAGCTGTTTTTT,CASSPRDRGLSSANTGELFF
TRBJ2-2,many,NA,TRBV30,TGTGCCTGGAGTGGACTGAGTTCCCAGGGGACCGGGGAGCTGTTTTTT,CAWSGLSSQGTGELFF
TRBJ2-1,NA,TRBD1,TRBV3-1,TGTGCCAGCAGCCTCCGGGACAGCTACAATGAGCAGTTCTTC,CASSLRDSYNEQFF
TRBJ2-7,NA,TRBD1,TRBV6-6,TGTGCCAGCAGTTACACGGGACAGGGGGCCTACGAGCAGTACTTC,CASSYTGQGAYEQYF
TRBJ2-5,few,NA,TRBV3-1,TGTGCCAGCAAGACCGCAGGCGAGACCCAGTACTTC,CASKTAGETQYF
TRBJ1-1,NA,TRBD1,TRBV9,TGTGCCAGCAGCGATTCTGACAGGGGTCTCGCTGAAGCTTTCTTT,CASSDSDRGLAEAFF
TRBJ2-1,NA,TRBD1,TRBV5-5,TGTGCCAGCAGCGGACGGGACAGCTCCTACAATGAGCAGTTCTTC,CASSGRDSSYNEQFF
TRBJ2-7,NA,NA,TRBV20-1,TGCAGTGCCGAGACAGGGGAGGGGGACGAGCAGTACTTC,CSAETGEGDEQYF
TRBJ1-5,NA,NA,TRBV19,TGTGCCAGTAGTATAGGCGGGGGGGTCCAGCCCCAGCATTTT,CASSIGGGVQPQHF
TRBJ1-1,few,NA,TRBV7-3,TGTGCCAGCAGCTTAGGCGGGGGCAGCACTGAAGCTTTCTTT,CASSLGGGSTEAFF
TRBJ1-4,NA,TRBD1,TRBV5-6,TGTGCCAGCAACCTTCAGGGGGCAACTAATGAAAAACTGTTTTTT,CASNLQGATNEKLFF
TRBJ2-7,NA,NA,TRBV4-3,TGCGCCAGCAGCCAAGATATAGTCACCCCCGTTGAGCAGTACTTC,CASSQDIVTPVEQYF
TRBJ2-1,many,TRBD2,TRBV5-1,TGCGCCAGCAGCCCCGGGCTAGCGGGGTGGAATGAGCAGTTCTTC,CASSPGLAGWNEQFF
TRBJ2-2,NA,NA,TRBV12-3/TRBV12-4,TGTGCCAGCAGTCCTCACCGGACAGCTAACACCGGGGAGCTGTTTTTT,CASSPHRTANTGELFF
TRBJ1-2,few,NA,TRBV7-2,TGTGCCAGCGATGGAGGGTACAGGGTGGATGGCTACACCTTC,CASDGGYRVDGYTF
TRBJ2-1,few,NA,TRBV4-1,TGCGCCAGCAGCCAGCTAGCCGGGGGCCTTGGCTCCTACAATGAGCAGTTCTTC,CASSQLAGGLGSYNEQFF
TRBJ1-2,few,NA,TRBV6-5,TGTGCCACGGGCCCCCCCTTGGGTGTCTATGGCTACACCTTC,CATGPPLGVYGYTF
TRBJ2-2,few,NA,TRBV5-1,TGCGCCAGCAGCTTCAGGACACACACCGGGGAGCTGTTTTTT,CASSFRTHTGELFF
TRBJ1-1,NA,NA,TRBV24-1,TGTGCCACCAGTGCAAGCGGGGGAACTGAAGCTTTCTTT,CATSASGGTEAFF